The entry that follows covers one T cell receptor beta chain sequence. The data were obtained in a study of CD8+CD57+ T cells in acquired aplastic anemia. Between the trimmed V and J ends, which lost 11 bases and 0 bases, there was a span of 14 bases. Looked up from germline, CDR1 is WNHNN and CDR2 is SYGVQD (reference sequence). The CDR3 consists of 13 residues. TCR beta VDJ and CDR3 profiling used genomic DNA as template. TCRdb called the reads again in MiXCR, with one record for every CDR3 protein. Of approximately 300,000 distinct CDR3 sequences detected, around three fifths appear once; the ten largest clones hold around 1.3%. An expansion of CD8+CD57+ cells by flow cytometry had been shown in patients chosen for sequencing.

Sequencing was performed on sorted CD4+, CD8+, or CD8+CD57+ T cells (not recorded which) from PBMCs. The chain uses TRBV10-1 and TRBJ2-7; D might be TRBD1 (6 bases). This TCR derives from a human donor with aplastic anemia. CDR3 sequence (DNA): TGCGCCTCTACAGGGAACCCCTCCTACGAGCAGTACTTC. Translated, it gives CASTGNPSYEQYF.